The rows below give T cell receptor beta chains drawn from one sample of a study of blood T cell repertoires in COVID-19. TCRdb keeps only in-frame clones here, not all; method: immunoSEQ multiplex PCR. The table includes around 200,000 clones, roughly 89% detected once. The sample taken for sequencing was peripheral blood. The source of these receptors is a man aged 55 to 69 who had recovered from COVID-19. Both conserved end residues are part of each CDR3. The order of the fields is V gene, J gene, CDR3 protein.

V gene: TRBV18; J gene: TRBJ1-4; CDR3 protein: CASSPPGQGVEKLFF
V gene: TRBV6-5; J gene: TRBJ2-7; CDR3 protein: CASAMGWTYEQYF
V gene: TRBV2; J gene: TRBJ1-1; CDR3 protein: CASRYGEDTEAFF
V gene: TRBV5-5; J gene: TRBJ2-2; CDR3 protein: CASSLAWDRVTGELFF
V gene: TRBV27; J gene: TRBJ2-7; CDR3 protein: CASSSQGSSYEQYF
V gene: TRBV2; J gene: TRBJ1-4; CDR3 protein: CASGGQERKLFF
V gene: TRBV2; J gene: TRBJ2-7; CDR3 protein: CASSFGLAGESSYEQYF
V gene: TRBV19; J gene: TRBJ2-7; CDR3 protein: CASSIGSGVWEQYF
V gene: TRBV30; J gene: TRBJ1-2; CDR3 protein: CAWNQVFALLPTNYGYTF
V gene: TRBV19; J gene: TRBJ1-3; CDR3 protein: CASSPGSFRSGNTIYF
V gene: TRBV5-4; J gene: TRBJ2-6; CDR3 protein: CASSLDGQNAGANVLTF
V gene: TRBV11-3; J gene: TRBJ2-1; CDR3 protein: CASSLDLAGAGEQFF
V gene: TRBV30; J gene: TRBJ2-1; CDR3 protein: CAWSGSGTGRVYEQFF
V gene: TRBV12-3/TRBV12-4; J gene: TRBJ1-5; CDR3 protein: CASSLGAGQPQHF
V gene: TRBV30; J gene: TRBJ1-2; CDR3 protein: CAWSAGHGYTF
V gene: TRBV7-9; J gene: TRBJ2-5; CDR3 protein: CASSQGTSGDQETQYF
V gene: TRBV9; J gene: TRBJ1-5; CDR3 protein: CASSGTGTDNQPQHF
V gene: TRBV5-4; J gene: TRBJ2-6; CDR3 protein: CASSKGGEANVLTF
V gene: TRBV5-4; J gene: TRBJ2-7; CDR3 protein: CASSFPLREQYF
V gene: TRBV7-6; J gene: TRBJ2-2; CDR3 protein: CASSLRSGELFF
V gene: TRBV3-1/TRBV3-2; J gene: TRBJ2-5; CDR3 protein: CASSQDPRTSGRAPETQYF
V gene: TRBV11-2; J gene: TRBJ2-2; CDR3 protein: CASSLTGELFF
V gene: TRBV25-1; J gene: TRBJ2-5; CDR3 protein: CASSGRDSWWETQYF
V gene: TRBV28; J gene: TRBJ2-7; CDR3 protein: CATTTAIYEQYF
V gene: TRBV6-5; J gene: TRBJ2-7; CDR3 protein: CASSYSIGDSVYF
V gene: TRBV9; J gene: TRBJ1-1; CDR3 protein: CASSGHRGDRERMNTEAFF
V gene: TRBV11-2; J gene: TRBJ2-7; CDR3 protein: CASSYNRGPGEQYF
V gene: TRBV2; J gene: TRBJ2-7; CDR3 protein: CASARTGSSYEQYF
V gene: TRBV24-1; J gene: TRBJ2-1; CDR3 protein: CATSDSTKTSFDEQFF
V gene: TRBV3-1/TRBV3-2; J gene: TRBJ1-5; CDR3 protein: CASSQGPQGHEPQHF
V gene: TRBV5-1; J gene: TRBJ1-4; CDR3 protein: CASSAGQVAYPYEKLFF
V gene: TRBV18; J gene: TRBJ1-2; CDR3 protein: CASSPGGATNYGYTF
V gene: TRBV5-4; J gene: TRBJ2-7; CDR3 protein: CASSGQGIREQYF
V gene: TRBV2; J gene: TRBJ1-5; CDR3 protein: CASKGQGGQPQHF
V gene: TRBV11-2; J gene: TRBJ2-5; CDR3 protein: CASSFSGTNQETQYF
V gene: TRBV5-1; J gene: TRBJ2-3; CDR3 protein: CASSFLDTQYF
V gene: TRBV19; J gene: TRBJ2-1; CDR3 protein: CASSIRTSGSYEQFF
V gene: TRBV19; J gene: TRBJ1-1; CDR3 protein: CASSLDRLWTEAFF
V gene: TRBV18; J gene: TRBJ2-7; CDR3 protein: CASSPPNQGVEQYF
V gene: TRBV28; J gene: TRBJ2-7; CDR3 protein: CASRLRLVLGEQYF
V gene: TRBV2; J gene: TRBJ1-4; CDR3 protein: CASKDRGQVKEKLFF
V gene: TRBV5-4; J gene: TRBJ1-6; CDR3 protein: CASSLGTPLNNSPLHF
V gene: TRBV25-1; J gene: TRBJ1-4; CDR3 protein: CASTHNEKLFF
V gene: TRBV6-5; J gene: TRBJ1-2; CDR3 protein: CASKNPVNYGYTF
V gene: TRBV2; J gene: TRBJ2-7; CDR3 protein: CASKLQIYEQYF
V gene: TRBV3-1/TRBV3-2; J gene: TRBJ1-2; CDR3 protein: CATTTGHGYTF
V gene: TRBV7-9; J gene: TRBJ1-4; CDR3 protein: CASSSWTGNEKLFF
V gene: TRBV6-2/TRBV6-3; J gene: TRBJ1-2; CDR3 protein: CASSYANYGYTF
V gene: TRBV29-1; J gene: TRBJ2-2; CDR3 protein: CSGRLAENTGELFF
V gene: TRBV6-1; J gene: TRBJ1-6; CDR3 protein: CASSERGQFNSPLHF
V gene: TRBV9; J gene: TRBJ1-2; CDR3 protein: CASSDPGTGADNYGYTF
V gene: TRBV4-1; J gene: TRBJ2-3; CDR3 protein: CASRQISTDTQYF
V gene: TRBV5-6; J gene: TRBJ2-3; CDR3 protein: CASSLAGISTDTQYF
V gene: TRBV7-9; J gene: TRBJ1-1; CDR3 protein: CASRNGQSEAFF
V gene: TRBV5-6; J gene: TRBJ2-6; CDR3 protein: CASSLQGKGANVLTF
V gene: TRBV6-1; J gene: TRBJ2-3; CDR3 protein: CASSENRVGLTDTQYF
V gene: TRBV5-1; J gene: TRBJ1-4; CDR3 protein: CASSARDRGRSNEKLFF
V gene: TRBV11-2; J gene: TRBJ2-7; CDR3 protein: CASSREQGSPYEQYF
V gene: TRBV9; J gene: TRBJ2-1; CDR3 protein: CASSAWTSGGPSSYNEQFF